The sequence of this T cell receptor beta chain was determined in a study of PD-L1 blockade in urothelial cancer (dated by TCRdb to the late 2010s). Study-level background: All patients started therapy around 2014 and received atezolizumab 1,200 mg intravenously every 3 weeks. Twenty-five of 29 patients were identified as males with urothelial cancer of bladder origin, and a prior smoking history was reported by 18 of 29 patients. An ECOG performance status of 0 or 1 was recorded for the patients, and 0 to 3 prior chemotherapy regimens had been received by the patients. Blood samples were analyzed at 3 weeks after treatment start (second dose) and at 6 weeks after treatment start. Blood samples gave a median of about 150,000 T cells and approximately 80,000 unique TCRs, with a median clonality of approximately 0.078. Somatic, immune and clinical correlates of response to PD-L1 blockade with atezolizumab in urothelial cancer were the focus of an exploratory multi-omic analysis. Pretreatment tumor samples, along with matched peripheral blood collected serially before and after atezolizumab treatment, underwent TCR sequencing. Durable clinical benefit was defined as a progression-free survival longer than 6 months, and TCR features were additionally tested against progression-free survival and overall survival. Whole exome sequencing and RNA sequencing of pretreatment tumors were performed alongside TCR sequencing in the same patients. Durable clinical benefit was achieved by nine patients but not by the remaining 20. Pretreatment blood TCR-seq was available for under 35 patients, at least one posttreatment blood collection was obtained for around 25 patients, and tumor TCR-seq was available for around 25 patients.

Broader findings and caveats from the paper: Improved progression-free and overall survival was found to be associated with pretreatment peripheral blood TCR clonality below the median. Greater expansion of tumor-associated TCR clones in peripheral blood 3 weeks after the start of treatment was observed in patients with durable benefit (n ≈ 24, p = 0.022). Because the sample size was small (n of about 27) and many exploratory analyses were performed, the results are intended to be hypothesis-generating.

From its cysteine to its phenylalanine, the CDR3 spans 16 amino acids. Of all the DNA, just the CDR3 is kept, 48 bases in frame from base 1. In the germline V gene, CDR1 corresponds to SGHTA and CDR2 to FQGNSA. Relative to germline, V is 4 bases shorter and J is 2 bases shorter, with 15 bases between their ends. Each PCR received spiked-in synthetic TCR analog templates so that absolute template abundance could be estimated from read counts. The immunoSEQ assay used bias-controlled V and J gene primers to amplify TCRbeta CDR3 regions from genomic DNA. Rearranged TCRbeta segments were sequenced at approximately 20X coverage. Per the source publication's procedure: Clustering was used to correct sequencing errors, and CDR3s were annotated against IMGT so that V, D and J genes could be assigned. Downstream analyses used only productive TCRbeta rearrangements, leaving out any out-of-frame or stop-codon sequences. Clonality was computed as one minus Shannon entropy normalized by the log of the number of unique productive sequences. Fisher's exact test with Benjamini-Hochberg correction, using a cutoff of adjusted p below 0.01, was how clones that differed between time points or between blood and tumor were identified. TCRdb re-hosts the immuneACCESS table, in-frame sequences only. Its copies lack some clones; in the studies checked, an unresolved V gene accounts for under half of them, and the cause for the rest is not known. V, J and clone size derive from that table, while D and trimming were established from the DNA sequence. A total of 58,000 or so clones appear in this sample, about 86% of them only once. 2.9% of the sample comes from the top ten.

The cohort included 25 to 30 patients with locally advanced or metastatic urothelial carcinoma who were treated at Memorial Sloan Kettering on a trial protocol. Peripheral blood mononuclear cells were collected from each patient pretreatment and during treatment, giving between 1 and 8 total time points per patient. The Qiagen DNeasy Blood extraction kit was used to purify genomic DNA from total PBMCs and from tumor samples. PBMCs were collected pretreatment and during treatment, and were isolated and stored as previously described. About this clone itself: What this receptor recognizes is not known. No much larger clonotype is one base removed from it; base qualities were not supplied.

The TCR originated in a man aged 50 to 59 with urothelial cancer. Rearrangement joined TRBV7-2 to TRBJ2-1; the D gene cannot be resolved reliably. Sequencing used PBMCs, obtained around atezolizumab (anti-PD-L1) treatment. This receptor has the CDR3 CASSSPTPEAYNEQFF. The DNA sequence is TGTGCCAGCAGCTCTCCAACGCCCGAGGCCTACAATGAGCAGTTCTTC.